Detailed here is one TCR beta chain. The data originate from a study of blood T cell repertoires in COVID-19. The CDR3 extends over 16 amino acids. Trimming stripped 2 bases from V and 1 base from J, with 13 bases between. Germline lookup yields CDR1 SGHTA and CDR2 FQGTGA. The protocol was immunoSEQ multiplex PCR, while the TCRdb copy is restricted to in-frame clones and leaves out a portion. The sample shows 130,000 to 150,000 clones, around 87% of them seen only once. The source is a man between 60 and 75 years old who had recovered from COVID-19. The sequenced material came from PBMCs or T cells enriched from blood (not recorded which). The J gene is TRBJ2-3, the V gene TRBV7-3; the D gene is possibly TRBD1 (6 bases). The CDR3: CASSLSPGDGTDTQYF. CDR3 coding DNA: TGTGCCAGCAGCTTATCGCCAGGGGACGGCACAGATACGCAGTATTTT. Supplemented by reference TRBV7-3 and TRBJ2-3, the full variable domain reads GAGVSQTPSNKVTEKGKYVELRCDPISGHTALYWYRQSLGQGPEFLIYFQGTGAADDSGLPNDRFFAVRPEGSVSTLKIQRTERGDSAVYLCASSLSPGDGTDTQYFGPGTRLTVL.